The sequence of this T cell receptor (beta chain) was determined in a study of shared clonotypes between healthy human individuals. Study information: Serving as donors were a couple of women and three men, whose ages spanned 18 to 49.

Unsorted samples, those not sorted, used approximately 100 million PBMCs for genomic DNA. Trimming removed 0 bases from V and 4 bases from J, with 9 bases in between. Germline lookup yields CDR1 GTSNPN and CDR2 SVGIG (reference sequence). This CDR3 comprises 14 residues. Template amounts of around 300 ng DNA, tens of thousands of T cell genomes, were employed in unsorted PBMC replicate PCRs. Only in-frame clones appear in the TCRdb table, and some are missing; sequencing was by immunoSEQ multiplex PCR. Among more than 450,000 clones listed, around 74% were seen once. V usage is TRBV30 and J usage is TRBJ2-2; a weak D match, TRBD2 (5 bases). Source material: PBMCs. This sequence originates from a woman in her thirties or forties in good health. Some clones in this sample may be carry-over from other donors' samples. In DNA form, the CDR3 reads TGTGCCTGGAGTGTGGGTCTAGCCACCGGGGAGCTGTTTTTT. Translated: CAWSVGLATGELFF.